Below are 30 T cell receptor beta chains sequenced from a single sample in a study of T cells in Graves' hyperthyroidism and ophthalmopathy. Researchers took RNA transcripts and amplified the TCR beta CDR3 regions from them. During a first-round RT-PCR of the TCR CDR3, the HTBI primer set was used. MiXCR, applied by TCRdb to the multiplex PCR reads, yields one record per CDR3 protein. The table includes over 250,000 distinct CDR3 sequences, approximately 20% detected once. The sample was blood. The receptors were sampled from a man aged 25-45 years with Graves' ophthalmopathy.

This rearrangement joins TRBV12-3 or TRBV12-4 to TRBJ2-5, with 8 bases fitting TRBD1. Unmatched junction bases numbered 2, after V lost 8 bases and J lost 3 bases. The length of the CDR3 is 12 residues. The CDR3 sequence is CASGTGEETQYF. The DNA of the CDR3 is TGTGCCAGCGGGACAGGCGAAGAGACCCAGTACTTC.

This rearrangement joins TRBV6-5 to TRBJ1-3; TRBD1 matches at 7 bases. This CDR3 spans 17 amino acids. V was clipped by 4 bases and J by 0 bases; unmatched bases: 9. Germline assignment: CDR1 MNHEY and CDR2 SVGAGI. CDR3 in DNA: TGTGCCAGCAGTTTCCGACCCGGGACAGCCTCTGGAAACACCATATATTTT. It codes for CASSFRPGTASGNTIYF.

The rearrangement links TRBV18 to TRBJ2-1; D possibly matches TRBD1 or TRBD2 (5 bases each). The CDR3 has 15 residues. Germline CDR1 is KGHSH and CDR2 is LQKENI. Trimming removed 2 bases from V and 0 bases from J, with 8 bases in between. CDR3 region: CASSPGTGSYNEQFF. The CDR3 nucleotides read TGTGCCAGCTCACCAGGGACCGGCTCCTACAATGAGCAGTTCTTC.

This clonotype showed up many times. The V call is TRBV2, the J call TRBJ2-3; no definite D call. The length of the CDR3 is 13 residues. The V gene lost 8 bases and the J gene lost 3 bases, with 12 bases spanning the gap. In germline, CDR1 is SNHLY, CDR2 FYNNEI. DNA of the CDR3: TGTGCCAGCCAGCGAACCGCTACAGATACGCAGTATTTT. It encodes CASQRTATDTQYF.

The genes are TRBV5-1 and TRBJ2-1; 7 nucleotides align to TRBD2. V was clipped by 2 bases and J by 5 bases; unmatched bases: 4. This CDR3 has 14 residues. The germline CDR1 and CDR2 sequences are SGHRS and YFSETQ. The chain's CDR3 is CASSFRTSDNEQFF. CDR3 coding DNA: TGCGCCAGCAGCTTTCGTACTAGCGACAATGAGCAGTTCTTC.

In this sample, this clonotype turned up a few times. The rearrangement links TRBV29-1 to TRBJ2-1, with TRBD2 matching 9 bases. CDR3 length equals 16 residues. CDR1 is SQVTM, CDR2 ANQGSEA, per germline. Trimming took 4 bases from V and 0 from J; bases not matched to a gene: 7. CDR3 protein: CSVVSSGVRSYNEQFF. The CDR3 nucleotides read TGCAGCGTTGTATCTAGCGGGGTTCGCTCCTACAATGAGCAGTTCTTC.

In nucleotides, the CDR3 is TGTGCCACCAGTGATTTTCAAGAGACCCAGTACTTC. Protein sequence: CATSDFQETQYF. V gene TRBV24-1 combines with J gene TRBJ2-5; D is unclear. The CDR3 is made up of 12 amino acids. Deletions cut 1 base from V and 2 bases from J, with 1 base between. Germline V gene data show CDR1 as KGHDR and CDR2 as SFDVKD.

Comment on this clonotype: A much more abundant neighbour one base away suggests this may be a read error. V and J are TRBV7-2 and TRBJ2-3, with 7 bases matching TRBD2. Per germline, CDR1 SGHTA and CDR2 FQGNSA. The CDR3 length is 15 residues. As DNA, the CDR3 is TGTGCCAGCAGCTTCCAGCGGGGTGGCACAGATATGCAGTATTTT. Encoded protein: CASSFQRGGTDMQYF. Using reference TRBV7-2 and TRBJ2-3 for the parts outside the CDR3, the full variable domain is GAGVSQSPSNKVTEKGKDVELRCDPISGHTALYWYRQSLGQGLEFLIYFQGNSAPDKSGLPSDRFSAERTGGSVSTLTIQRTQQEDSAVYLCASSFQRGGTDMQYFGPGTRLTVL.

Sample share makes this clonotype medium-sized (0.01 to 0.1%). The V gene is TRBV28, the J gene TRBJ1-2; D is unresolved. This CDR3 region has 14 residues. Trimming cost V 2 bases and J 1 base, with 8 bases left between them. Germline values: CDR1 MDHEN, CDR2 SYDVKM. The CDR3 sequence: CASSLPEINYGYTF. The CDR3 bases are TGTGCCAGCAGTTTACCAGAGATTAACTATGGCTACACCTTC.

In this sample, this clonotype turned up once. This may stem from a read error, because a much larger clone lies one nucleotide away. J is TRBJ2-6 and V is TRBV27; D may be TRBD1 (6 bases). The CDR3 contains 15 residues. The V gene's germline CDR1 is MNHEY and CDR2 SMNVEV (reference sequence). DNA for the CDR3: TGTGCCAGCAGTCCTCAGGGGTCTGGGGCCAACGCCCTGACTTTC. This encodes CASSPQGSGANALTF.

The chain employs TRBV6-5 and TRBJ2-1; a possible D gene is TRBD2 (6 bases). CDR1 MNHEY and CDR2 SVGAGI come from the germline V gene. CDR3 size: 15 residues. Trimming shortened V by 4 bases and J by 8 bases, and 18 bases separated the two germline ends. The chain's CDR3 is CASSLGRARRDEQFF. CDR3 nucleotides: TGTGCCAGCAGTTTAGGAAGGGCTAGGAGGGATGAGCAGTTCTTC.

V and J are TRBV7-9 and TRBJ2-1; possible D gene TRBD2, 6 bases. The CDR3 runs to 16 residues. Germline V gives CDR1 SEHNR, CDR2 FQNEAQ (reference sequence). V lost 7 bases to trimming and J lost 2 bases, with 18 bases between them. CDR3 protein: CASMASGAATYNEQFF. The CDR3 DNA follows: TGTGCCAGCATGGCCTCGGGAGCAGCTACCTACAATGAGCAGTTCTTC.

Here the CDR3 reads CASSPTGGGETQYF. In DNA form, the CDR3 reads TGTGCCAGCAGCCCCACAGGGGGCGGGGAGACCCAGTACTTC. The chain combines TRBV6-1 with TRBJ2-5; 9 bases line up with TRBD1. After removal of 6 bases from V and 5 bases from J, the junction contained 7 bases not matched to a gene. The CDR3 spans 14 residues. Looked up from germline, CDR1 is MNHNS and CDR2 is SASEGT.

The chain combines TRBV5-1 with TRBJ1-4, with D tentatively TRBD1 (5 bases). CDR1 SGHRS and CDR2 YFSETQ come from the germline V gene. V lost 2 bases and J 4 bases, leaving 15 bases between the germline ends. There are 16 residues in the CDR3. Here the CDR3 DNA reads TGCGCCAGCAGCTTCACCGGGACGGCAGATAATGAAAAACTGTTTTTT. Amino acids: CASSFTGTADNEKLFF.

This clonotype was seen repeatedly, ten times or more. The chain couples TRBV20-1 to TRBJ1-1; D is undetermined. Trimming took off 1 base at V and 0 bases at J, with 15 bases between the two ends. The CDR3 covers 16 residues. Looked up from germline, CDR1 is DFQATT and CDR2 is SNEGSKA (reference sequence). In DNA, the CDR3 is TGCAGTGCTAGAGGAAAAGGGTCGGTCATGAACACTGAAGCTTTCTTT. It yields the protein CSARGKGSVMNTEAFF.

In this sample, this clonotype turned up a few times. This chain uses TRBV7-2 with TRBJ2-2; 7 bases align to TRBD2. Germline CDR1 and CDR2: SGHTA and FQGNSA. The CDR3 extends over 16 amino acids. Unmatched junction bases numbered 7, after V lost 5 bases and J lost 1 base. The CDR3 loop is CASSVPRTRNTGELFF. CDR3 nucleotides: TGTGCCAGCAGCGTACCCCGGACTAGGAACACCGGGGAGCTGTTTTTT.

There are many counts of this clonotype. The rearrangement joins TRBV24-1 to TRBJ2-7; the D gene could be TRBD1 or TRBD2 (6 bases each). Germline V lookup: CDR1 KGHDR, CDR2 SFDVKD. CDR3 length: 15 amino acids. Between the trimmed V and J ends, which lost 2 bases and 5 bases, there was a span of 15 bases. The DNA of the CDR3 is TGTGCCACCAGTGATTCCGGACAGACGGGAGACGAGCAGTACTTC. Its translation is CATSDSGQTGDEQYF.

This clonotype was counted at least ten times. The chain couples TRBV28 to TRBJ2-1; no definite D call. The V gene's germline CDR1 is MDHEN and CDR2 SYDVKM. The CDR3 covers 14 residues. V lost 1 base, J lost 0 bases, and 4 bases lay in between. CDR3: CASSLYNSYNEQFF. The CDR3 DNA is TGTGCCAGCAGTTTATATAACTCCTACAATGAGCAGTTCTTC.

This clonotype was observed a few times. Here the CDR3 reads CASSPPGPYEQYF. In DNA, the CDR3 is TGTGCCAGCAGCCCCCCTGGGCCATACGAGCAGTACTTC. The V call is TRBV5-6, the J call TRBJ2-7; no clear D. Germline CDR1 is SGHDT and CDR2 is YYEEEE. Between the trimmed V and J ends, which lost 4 bases and 4 bases, there was a span of 12 bases. The length of the CDR3 is 13 residues.

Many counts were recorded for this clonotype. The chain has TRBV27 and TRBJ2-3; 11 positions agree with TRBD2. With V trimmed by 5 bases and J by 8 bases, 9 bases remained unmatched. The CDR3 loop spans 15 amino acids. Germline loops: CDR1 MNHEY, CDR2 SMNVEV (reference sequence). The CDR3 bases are TGTGCCAGCAGTGGCAAGACTAGCGGGAAGGGTACGCAGTATTTT. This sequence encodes CASSGKTSGKGTQYF.

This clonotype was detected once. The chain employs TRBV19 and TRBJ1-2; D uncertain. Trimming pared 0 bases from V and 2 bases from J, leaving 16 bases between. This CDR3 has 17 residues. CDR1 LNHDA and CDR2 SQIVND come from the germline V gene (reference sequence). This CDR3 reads CASSIDRQASLNYGYTF. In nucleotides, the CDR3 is TGTGCCAGTAGTATAGATCGGCAGGCCAGTTTAAACTATGGCTACACCTTC.

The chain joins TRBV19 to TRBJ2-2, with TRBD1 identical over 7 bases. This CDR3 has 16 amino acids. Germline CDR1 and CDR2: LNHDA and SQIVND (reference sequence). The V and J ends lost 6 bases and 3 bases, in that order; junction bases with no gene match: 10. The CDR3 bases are TGTGCCAGTAGGAAGGACAGGCGGCCCGACACCGGGGAGCTGTTTTTT. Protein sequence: CASRKDRRPDTGELFF.

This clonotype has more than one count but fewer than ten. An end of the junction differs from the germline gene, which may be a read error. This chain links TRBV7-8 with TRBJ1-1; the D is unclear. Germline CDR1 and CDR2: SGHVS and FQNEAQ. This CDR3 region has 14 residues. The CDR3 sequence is CACSPIQEIPEAFF. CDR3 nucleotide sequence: TGTGCCTGCAGCCCAATCCAGGAAATCCCTGAAGCTTTCTTT.

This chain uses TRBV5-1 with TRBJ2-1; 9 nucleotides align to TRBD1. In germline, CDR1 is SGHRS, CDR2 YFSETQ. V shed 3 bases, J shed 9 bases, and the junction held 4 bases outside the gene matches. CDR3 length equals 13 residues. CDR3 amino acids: CASSSTGGGEQFF. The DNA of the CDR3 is TGCGCCAGCAGCTCGACAGGGGGAGGTGAGCAGTTCTTC.

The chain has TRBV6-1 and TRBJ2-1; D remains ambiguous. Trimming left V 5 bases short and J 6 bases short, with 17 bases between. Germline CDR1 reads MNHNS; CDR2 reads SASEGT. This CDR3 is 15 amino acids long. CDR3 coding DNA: TGTGCCAGCAGTCCCCGAAGAGGTGCTAGCAATGAGCAGTTCTTC. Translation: CASSPRRGASNEQFF.

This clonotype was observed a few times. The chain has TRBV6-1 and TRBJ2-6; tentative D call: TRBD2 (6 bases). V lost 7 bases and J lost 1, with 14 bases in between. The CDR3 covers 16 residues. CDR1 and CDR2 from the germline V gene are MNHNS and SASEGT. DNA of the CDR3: TGTGCCAGCACCCGGGGCGGGGTGTCTGGGGCCAACGTCCTGACTTTC. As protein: CASTRGGVSGANVLTF.

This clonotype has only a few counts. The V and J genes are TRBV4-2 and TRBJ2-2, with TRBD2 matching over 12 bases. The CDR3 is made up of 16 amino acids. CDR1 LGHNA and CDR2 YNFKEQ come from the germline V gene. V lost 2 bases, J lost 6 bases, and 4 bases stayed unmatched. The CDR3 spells CASSQSPSGGAGELFF. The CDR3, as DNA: TGTGCCAGCAGCCAATCCCCTAGCGGGGGGGCCGGGGAGCTGTTTTTT.

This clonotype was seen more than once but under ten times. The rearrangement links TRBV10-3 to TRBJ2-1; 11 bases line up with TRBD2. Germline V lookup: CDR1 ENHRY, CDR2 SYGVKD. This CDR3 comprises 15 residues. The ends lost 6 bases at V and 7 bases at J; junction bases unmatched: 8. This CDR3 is CAIRDYTSGRNEQFF. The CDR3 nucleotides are TGTGCCATCAGGGATTACACTAGCGGGAGAAATGAGCAGTTCTTC.

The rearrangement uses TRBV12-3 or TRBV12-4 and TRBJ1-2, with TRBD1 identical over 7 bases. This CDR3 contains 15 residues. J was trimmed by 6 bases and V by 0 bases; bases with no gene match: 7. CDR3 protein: CASSLAGQRYDGYTF. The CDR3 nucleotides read TGTGCCAGCAGTTTAGCGGGACAGCGGTACGATGGCTACACCTTC.

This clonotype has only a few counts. CDR3 loop: CASSWDPGETQYF. DNA for the CDR3: TGTGCCAGCAGCTGGGATCCGGGGGAGACCCAGTACTTC. The chain carries TRBV11-3 and TRBJ2-5; D might be TRBD2 (5 bases). Germline V gene lookup returns CDR1 SGHNT and CDR2 YENEEA. The CDR3 is 13 amino acids. Trimming pared 4 bases from V and 5 bases from J, leaving 11 bases between. Drawing the rest from reference TRBV11-3 and TRBJ2-5, the complete variable domain is EAGVVQSPRYKIIEKKQPVAFWCNPISGHNTLYWYLQNLGQGPELLIRYENEEAVDDSQLPKDRFSAERLKGVDSTLKIQPAELGDSAVYLCASSWDPGETQYFGPGTRLLVL.